These 29 T cell receptor beta chains came from one sample sequenced in a study of Tregs in tolerant kidney transplant recipients. Assay used: immunoSEQ multiplex PCR; TCRdb lists only in-frame clones, some missing. The sample contains tens of thousands of clones, around four fifths of which appear only once. What was sequenced was CD4+ T cells from blood. The receptors come from a human donor in good health.

This clone occurred once. The chain is built from TRBV12-5 and TRBJ1-1; D is unresolved. V lost 3 bases to trimming and J lost 2 bases, with 10 bases between them. Germline V gene lookup returns CDR1 LGHNT and CDR2 FRNRAP. The CDR3 sequence is 14 residues long. CDR3 sequence: CASGLREGNTEAFF. The CDR3 DNA follows: TGTGCTAGTGGTTTAAGGGAGGGTAACACTGAAGCTTTCTTT.

J is TRBJ2-7 and V is TRBV5-4; 14 bases fit TRBD2. CDR1 and CDR2 (germline): SGHNT, YYREEE (reference sequence). CDR3 length: 15 residues. The J segment lost 7 bases and the V segment lost 4 bases, leaving 7 bases of the junction unmatched. CDR3 nucleotide sequence: TGTGCCAGCAGCGATGGGACTAGCGGGGGAGGGGAGCAGTACTTC. It translates to CASSDGTSGGGEQYF. The variable domain in full, with the rest retrieved from reference TRBV5-4 and TRBJ2-7, is ETGVTQSPTHLIKTRGQQVTLRCSSQSGHNTVSWYQQALGQGPQFIFQYYREEENGRGNFPPRFSGLQFPNYSSELNVNALELDDSALYLCASSDGTSGGGEQYFGPGTRLTVT.

The chain employs TRBV7-2 and TRBJ2-1, with 7 bases fitting TRBD2. V dropped 6 bases and J dropped 0; count of bases not matched to a gene: 14. CDR3 size: 18 residues. Germline CDR1 is SGHTA and CDR2 is FQGNSA. This chain's CDR3 is CASRVGSGPFSSYNEQFF. In DNA, the CDR3 is TGTGCCAGCAGGGTAGGTAGCGGGCCCTTTAGCTCCTACAATGAGCAGTTCTTC.

This clone was counted a single time. The rearrangement links TRBV30 to TRBJ2-1; 7 bases map to TRBD2. This CDR3 has 14 amino acids. Germline CDR1 and CDR2: GTSNPN and SVGIG (reference sequence). V lost 0 bases and J lost 12; bases outside the gene matches: 11. The CDR3 sequence: CAWSVAGAGGGQFF. The DNA of the CDR3 is TGTGCCTGGAGTGTGGCGGGAGCCGGCGGGGGGCAGTTCTTC. The full variable domain, with the rest looked up from reference TRBV30 and TRBJ2-1, is SQTIHQWPATLVQPVGSPLSLECTVEGTSNPNLYWYRQAAGRGLQLLFYSVGIGQISSEVPQNLSASRPQDRQFILSSKKLLLSDSGFYLCAWSVAGAGGGQFFGPGTRLTVL.

This chain joins TRBV7-9 and TRBJ1-3, with TRBD1 identical over 10 bases. This CDR3 has 15 residues. Germline assignment: CDR1 SEHNR and CDR2 FQNEAQ (reference sequence). The junction had 4 bases not matched to a gene; V was cut back by 4 bases and J by 4 bases. The CDR3 reads CASSSRQGAGNTIYF. The DNA for the CDR3 is TGTGCCAGCAGCTCCAGACAGGGGGCCGGAAACACCATATATTTT.

V and J are TRBV6-5 and TRBJ2-3; 9 nucleotides match TRBD1. V gave up 6 bases and J gave up 4 bases; unmatched junction bases: 8. Germline V CDR1 and CDR2: MNHEY, SVGAGI. The CDR3 length is 15 residues. CDR3 sequence (DNA): TGTGCCAGCAGCCGCACCGGGACAGGGTCAGATACGCAGTATTTT. It encodes CASSRTGTGSDTQYF.

This clone was counted a few times. The rearrangement joins TRBV5-4 to TRBJ1-2; D not certain. The V end lost 5 bases, the J end lost 4 bases, and 15 bases lay between the germline ends. The CDR3 consists of 14 residues. Germline CDR1 reads SGHNT; CDR2 reads YYREEE (reference sequence). This chain's CDR3 is CASSSTGEIYGYTF. Here the CDR3 DNA reads TGTGCCAGCAGTTCAACCGGGGAGATCTATGGCTACACCTTC. The whole variable domain, remainder taken from reference TRBV5-4 and TRBJ1-2, is ETGVTQSPTHLIKTRGQQVTLRCSSQSGHNTVSWYQQALGQGPQFIFQYYREEENGRGNFPPRFSGLQFPNYSSELNVNALELDDSALYLCASSSTGEIYGYTFGSGTRLTVV.

The V and J genes are TRBV5-4 and TRBJ1-1; possible D gene TRBD1, 6 bases. The CDR3 is 12 amino acids. Germline V gene lookup returns CDR1 SGHNT and CDR2 YYREEE (reference sequence). Trimming removed 10 bases from V and 3 bases from J, with 13 bases in between. The DNA of the CDR3 is TGTGCCTATTATAGGACAGACACTGAAGCTTTCTTT. Encoded protein: CAYYRTDTEAFF.

There are a few counts of this clone. The chain couples TRBV6-5 to TRBJ2-7, with no clear D. Deletions cut 7 bases from V and 0 bases from J, with 7 bases between. The germline V gene has CDR1 MNHEY and CDR2 SVGAGI. The CDR3 sequence is 12 residues long. For the CDR3, the DNA is TGTGCCAGCACCTCGAGCTCCTACGAGCAGTACTTC. Protein product: CASTSSSYEQYF.

This chain uses TRBV10-3 with TRBJ2-7; D may be TRBD1 (5 bases). The CDR3 consists of 14 residues. Germline V lookup: CDR1 ENHRY, CDR2 SYGVKD. V was trimmed by 3 bases and J by 0 bases, leaving 9 bases between them. Here the CDR3 DNA reads TGTGCCATCAGTGAAGGGGAACGCTCCTACGAGCAGTACTTC. This codes for CAISEGERSYEQYF.

CDR3: CASSFRVGVYETQYF. DNA of the CDR3: TGTGCCAGCAGTTTCCGTGTCGGAGTTTACGAGACCCAGTACTTC. The rearrangement uses TRBV27 and TRBJ2-5; D call uncertain. The CDR3 contains 15 residues. The germline V gene encodes CDR1 MNHEY and CDR2 SMNVEV (reference sequence). The V end was cut by 3 bases, the J end by 5 bases, with 16 bases between.

The V gene is TRBV7-8, the J gene TRBJ2-1; D tentatively reads TRBD1 or TRBD2 (5 bases each). Trimming shortened V by 3 bases and J by 9 bases, and 18 bases separated the two germline ends. The CDR3 loop spans 15 amino acids. Germline V gene sequence: CDR1 SGHVS, CDR2 FQNEAQ. The CDR3 loop is CASSLMGLLGSEQFF. The CDR3 nucleotides read TGTGCCAGCAGCTTGATGGGGCTCCTGGGGAGTGAGCAGTTCTTC.

This chain links TRBV7-8 with TRBJ2-7; a possible D gene is TRBD2 (6 bases). The CDR3 covers 13 residues. With 0 bases removed from V and 10 bases from J, the gap between germline ends came to 13 bases. Germline assignment: CDR1 SGHVS and CDR2 FQNEAQ. CDR3 in amino acids: CASSLAQGGSQYF. The CDR3 DNA sequence: TGTGCCAGCAGCTTAGCGCAGGGAGGCTCCCAGTACTTC.

This sequence joins TRBV30 and TRBJ2-7; 8 positions agree with TRBD2. This CDR3 comprises 12 residues. Germline V lookup: CDR1 GTSNPN, CDR2 SVGIG (reference sequence). Losses at the gene ends were 4 bases for V and 4 bases for J; bases not matched to a gene: 3. CDR3: CAWTGGAYEQYF. CDR3 bases: TGTGCCTGGACGGGAGGGGCGTACGAGCAGTACTTC.

This chain uses TRBV9 with TRBJ1-3; D not resolved. Trimming removed 0 bases from V and 8 bases from J, with 12 bases in between. The CDR3 has 14 residues. Germline V gene data show CDR1 as SGDLS and CDR2 as YYNGEE. The CDR3 DNA follows: TGTGCCAGCAGCGTAGACCGAACACGGGACACCATATATTTT. This codes for CASSVDRTRDTIYF.

The V call is TRBV11-3, the J call TRBJ2-7; 7 bases map to TRBD2. From germline, CDR1 is SGHNT and CDR2 YENEEA. The junction had 3 bases not matched to a gene; V was cut back by 1 base and J by 3 bases. The CDR3 covers 14 residues. DNA for the CDR3: TGTGCCAGCAGCTTAGTTGCGGGAGTCTACGAGCAGTACTTC. As protein: CASSLVAGVYEQYF. Drawing the rest from reference TRBV11-3 and TRBJ2-7, the complete variable domain is EAGVVQSPRYKIIEKKQPVAFWCNPISGHNTLYWYLQNLGQGPELLIRYENEEAVDDSQLPKDRFSAERLKGVDSTLKIQPAELGDSAVYLCASSLVAGVYEQYFGPGTRLTVT.

V usage is TRBV19 and J usage is TRBJ1-2; D is uncertain. The CDR3 contains 12 residues. CDR1 is LNHDA and CDR2 is SQIVND in the germline V gene (reference sequence). Trimming stripped 4 bases from V and 5 bases from J, with 8 bases between. The DNA of the CDR3 is TGTGCCAGTAGTACAAACAGATATGGCTACACCTTC. It translates to CASSTNRYGYTF.

This clone is a singleton in its sample. The J gene is TRBJ2-7, the V gene TRBV6-1; D ambiguous. The CDR3 runs 15 residues. The V end lost 3 bases, the J end lost 3 bases, and 15 bases lay between the germline ends. Germline V CDR1 and CDR2: MNHNS, SASEGT. The CDR3: CASSDEALANYEQYF. The CDR3 nucleotides are TGTGCCAGCAGTGACGAGGCTTTGGCTAACTACGAGCAGTACTTC.

V and J are TRBV19 and TRBJ1-3; D is possibly TRBD1 (6 bases). V was pared by 4 bases and J by 0 bases, with 16 bases between. The CDR3 has 17 amino acids. Germline-derived CDR1 and CDR2 are LNHDA and SQIVND (reference sequence). CDR3 nucleotide sequence: TGTGCCAGTAGTACCCTACCGGGGGGCCTCTCTGGAAACACCATATATTTT. Residues: CASSTLPGGLSGNTIYF.

The chain has TRBV15 and TRBJ2-7; 9 positions match TRBD1. Unmatched junction bases numbered 5, after V lost 5 bases and J lost 3 bases. Germline-derived CDR1 and CDR2 are LNHNV and YYDKDF (reference sequence). The CDR3 covers 14 residues. In DNA, the CDR3 is TGTGCCACCAGCTCCCGACAGGGGGTCTACGAGCAGTACTTC. Its translation is CATSSRQGVYEQYF.

The V call is TRBV18, the J call TRBJ1-1, with TRBD1 matching 9 bases. V lost 3 bases to trimming and J lost 5 bases; unmatched junction nucleotides: 7. CDR3 length equals 15 residues. Germline V gene lookup returns CDR1 KGHSH and CDR2 LQKENI. In nucleotides, the CDR3 is TGTGCCAGCTCACCGGGGGGACAGGGTGGAACTGAAGCTTTCTTT. Amino acids: CASSPGGQGGTEAFF.

The V call is TRBV6-5, the J call TRBJ2-7; either TRBD1 or TRBD2 may fit D (5 bases each). CDR1 and CDR2 from the germline V gene are MNHEY and SVGAGI. V was cut by 0 bases and J by 4 bases, with 10 bases left in between. The CDR3 runs to 14 residues. The chain's CDR3 is CASSYSAEGYEQYF. The CDR3 nucleotides are TGTGCCAGCAGTTACTCTGCTGAGGGGTACGAGCAGTACTTC.

The sample holds one count of this clone. This chain uses TRBV5-6 with TRBJ2-7; perhaps TRBD1 as D (5 bases). V shed 0 bases and J shed 7 bases, with 20 bases lying between them. Per germline, CDR1 SGHDT and CDR2 YYEEEE. The CDR3 totals 16 residues. CDR3 in amino acids: CASSLAAEIKTGEQYF. DNA of the CDR3: TGTGCCAGCAGCTTGGCCGCAGAAATAAAAACAGGAGAGCAGTACTTC.

This clone was seen repeatedly, ten times or more. The chain joins TRBV7-9 to TRBJ2-3, with D unresolved. Germline V gives CDR1 SEHNR, CDR2 FQNEAQ (reference sequence). With 5 bases removed from V and 4 bases from J, the gap between germline ends came to 10 bases. The CDR3 contains 13 residues. The chain's CDR3 is CASSPKGPDTQYF. CDR3 DNA sequence: TGTGCCAGCAGCCCCAAAGGGCCAGATACGCAGTATTTT.

The chain carries TRBV11-3 and TRBJ2-5; TRBD1 matches 7 bases. This CDR3 spans 15 amino acids. Germline-derived CDR1 and CDR2 are SGHNT and YENEEA. Trimming removed 7 bases from V and 4 bases from J; junction bases left unmatched: 12. The CDR3 bases are TGTGCCAGCACCGTAACAGGGGCTCGGGGAGAGACCCAGTACTTC. It specifies CASTVTGARGETQYF.

The chain combines TRBV30 with TRBJ1-5; D remains unclear. The germline V gene encodes CDR1 GTSNPN and CDR2 SVGIG (reference sequence). The V end was cut by 4 bases, the J end by 0 bases, with 1 base between. This CDR3 has 11 residues. CDR3 in amino acids: CAWNSNQPQHF. DNA of the CDR3: TGTGCCTGGAATAGCAATCAGCCCCAGCATTTT. Full variable domain (outside the CDR3, taken from reference TRBV30 and TRBJ1-5): SQTIHQWPATLVQPVGSPLSLECTVEGTSNPNLYWYRQAAGRGLQLLFYSVGIGQISSEVPQNLSASRPQDRQFILSSKKLLLSDSGFYLCAWNSNQPQHFGDGTRLSIL.

The chain recombines TRBV29-1 with TRBJ2-5, with D tentatively TRBD1 (6 bases). Trimming pared 6 bases from V and 1 base from J, leaving 12 bases between. Germline V lookup: CDR1 SQVTM, CDR2 ANQGSEA. The CDR3 contains 13 residues. CDR3 region: CSVDRTAQETQYF. The CDR3 DNA is TGCAGCGTGGACCGGACAGCCCAAGAGACCCAGTACTTC.

This clone was counted between two and nine times. The chain employs TRBV7-9 and TRBJ1-1; D is unresolved. V lost 3 bases and J lost 9, with 11 bases in between. The CDR3 is made up of 12 amino acids. Germline CDR1 is SEHNR and CDR2 is FQNEAQ (reference sequence). CDR3 nucleotides: TGTGCCAGCAGCTTTGTAGGATCTCAAGCTTTCTTT. As protein: CASSFVGSQAFF.

V is TRBV6-1 and J is TRBJ2-2, with 13 positions matching TRBD2. Trimming took 8 bases from V and 4 from J; bases not matched to a gene: 4. The CDR3 extends over 15 amino acids. Germline lookup yields CDR1 MNHNS and CDR2 SASEGT. The chain's CDR3 is CASSLAGGPTGELFF. The CDR3 DNA reads as TGTGCCAGCTCACTAGCGGGGGGGCCCACCGGGGAGCTGTTTTTT.